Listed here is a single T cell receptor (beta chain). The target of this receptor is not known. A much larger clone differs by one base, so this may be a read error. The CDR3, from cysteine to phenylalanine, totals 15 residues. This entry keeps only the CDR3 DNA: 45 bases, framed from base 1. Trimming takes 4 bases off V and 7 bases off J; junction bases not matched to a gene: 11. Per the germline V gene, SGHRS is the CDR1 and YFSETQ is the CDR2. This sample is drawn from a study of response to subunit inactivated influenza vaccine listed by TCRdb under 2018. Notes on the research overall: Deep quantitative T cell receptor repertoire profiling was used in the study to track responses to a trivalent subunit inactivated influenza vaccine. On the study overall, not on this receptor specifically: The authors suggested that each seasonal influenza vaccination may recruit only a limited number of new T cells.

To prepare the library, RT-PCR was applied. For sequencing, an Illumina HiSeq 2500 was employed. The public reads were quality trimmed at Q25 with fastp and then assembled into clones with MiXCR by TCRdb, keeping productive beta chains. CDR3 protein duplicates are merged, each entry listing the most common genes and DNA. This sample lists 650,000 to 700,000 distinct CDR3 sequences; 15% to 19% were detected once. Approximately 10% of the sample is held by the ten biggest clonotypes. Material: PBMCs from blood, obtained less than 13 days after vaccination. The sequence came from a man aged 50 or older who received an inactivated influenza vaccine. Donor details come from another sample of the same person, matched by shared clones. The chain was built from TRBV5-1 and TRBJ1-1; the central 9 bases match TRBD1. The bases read TGCGCCAGCAGCCTCGGGACAGGGAGGGACAATGAAGCTTTCTTT. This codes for CASSLGTGRDNEAFF.